A selection of T cell receptor beta chains follows, all from one sample in a study of CD8 T cells in ankylosing spondylitis. Via MiXCR, TCRdb re-called the 5' RACE reads, giving one row per CDR3 protein. Of about 250,000 distinct CDR3 sequences in the sample, roughly 8.2% were seen once. Specimen: blood, either unsorted or a sorted T cell fraction (not recorded which). The receptors stem from a female donor with ankylosing spondylitis or in good health (not recorded which). Each CDR3 is given with its conserved first and last residue. Clone size, where shown, is once, few, many, or a class for clones that have expanded.

many,TRBV7-8,TRBJ2-5,CASRPFSGPLQETQYF
-,TRBV30,TRBJ1-5,CAWSISGADRNQPQHF
many,TRBV4-3,TRBJ2-2,CASSQAALLAGELFF
few,TRBV12-3/TRBV12-4,TRBJ1-5,CASSFSGRNGPQHF
many,TRBV29-1,TRBJ2-1,CSVEGDTSGNNEQFF
many,TRBV6-1,TRBJ1-5,CASSRGQGSQPQHF
few,TRBV3-1,TRBJ1-2,CASCQDGGWSYGYTF
many,TRBV9,TRBJ1-2,CASSGTADGYTF
few,TRBV18,TRBJ1-2,CASSPMRRDAIKGYTF
many,TRBV5-5,TRBJ2-3,CASSFTPDRPGGQYF